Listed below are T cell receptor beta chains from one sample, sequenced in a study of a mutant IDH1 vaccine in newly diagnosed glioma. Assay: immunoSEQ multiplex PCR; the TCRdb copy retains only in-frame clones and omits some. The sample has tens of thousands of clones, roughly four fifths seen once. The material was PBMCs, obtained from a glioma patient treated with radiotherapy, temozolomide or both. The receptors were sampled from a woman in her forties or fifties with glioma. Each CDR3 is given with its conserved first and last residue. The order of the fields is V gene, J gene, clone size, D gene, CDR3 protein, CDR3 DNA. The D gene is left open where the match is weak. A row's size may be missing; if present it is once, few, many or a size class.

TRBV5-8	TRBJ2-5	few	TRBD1	CASSVPGQGQETQYF	TGTGCCAGCAGCGTACCGGGACAGGGTCAAGAGACCCAGTACTTC
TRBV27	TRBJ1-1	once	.	CASSPGGSEAFF	TGTGCCAGCAGTCCCGGAGGCTCTGAAGCTTTCTTT
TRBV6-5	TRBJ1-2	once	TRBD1	CASRTRTGQNYGYTF	TGTGCCAGCAGAACGCGGACAGGGCAAAACTATGGCTACACCTTC
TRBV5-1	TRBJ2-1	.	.	CASSSRDEQFF	TGCGCCAGCAGCAGTAGGGATGAGCAGTTCTTC
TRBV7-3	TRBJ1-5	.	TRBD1	CASNPFPRDRFNQPQHF	TGTGCCAGCAACCCTTTCCCCCGGGACAGGTTCAATCAGCCCCAGCATTTT
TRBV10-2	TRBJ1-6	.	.	CASSESIGLSYNSPLHF	TGCGCCAGCAGTGAGTCGATAGGCCTCTCCTATAATTCACCCCTCCACTTT
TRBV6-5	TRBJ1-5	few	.	CASSAVFSNQPQHF	TGTGCCAGCAGTGCGGTCTTTAGCAATCAGCCCCAGCATTTT
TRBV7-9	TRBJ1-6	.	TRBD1	CASSGGTGHNSPLHF	TGTGCCAGCAGCGGGGGGACAGGGCATAATTCACCCCTCCACTTT
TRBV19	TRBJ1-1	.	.	CATQGPGNRYRNTEAFF	TGTGCCACCCAAGGACCAGGGAATCGGTATCGGAACACTGAAGCTTTCTTT
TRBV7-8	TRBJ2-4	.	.	CASSLAGGGVRKNIQYF	TGTGCCAGCAGCTTAGCGGGAGGGGGAGTGCGCAAAAACATTCAGTACTTC
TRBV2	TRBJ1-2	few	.	CASSERDSASYGYTF	TGTGCCAGCAGTGAACGCGACAGCGCTTCCTATGGCTACACCTTC
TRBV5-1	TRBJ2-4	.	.	CASSLSPRDTRAVSKNIQYF	TGCGCCAGCAGCTTGTCACCCCGGGACACCAGGGCGGTCTCCAAAAACATTCAGTACTTC
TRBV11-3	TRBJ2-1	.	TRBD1	CASSLMGQGAGYEQFF	TGTGCCAGCAGCTTAATGGGACAGGGGGCCGGGTATGAGCAGTTCTTC